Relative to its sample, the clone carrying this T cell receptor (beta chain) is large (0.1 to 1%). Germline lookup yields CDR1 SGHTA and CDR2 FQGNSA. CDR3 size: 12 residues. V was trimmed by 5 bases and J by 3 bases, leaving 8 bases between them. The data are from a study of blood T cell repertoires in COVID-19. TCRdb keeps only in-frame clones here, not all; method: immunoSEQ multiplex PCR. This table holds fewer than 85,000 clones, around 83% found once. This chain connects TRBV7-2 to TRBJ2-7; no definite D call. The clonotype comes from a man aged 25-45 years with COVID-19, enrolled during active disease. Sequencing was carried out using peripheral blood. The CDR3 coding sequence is TGTGCCAGCAGCCGGCCGGGCTACGAGCAGTACTTC. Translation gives CASSRPGYEQYF.